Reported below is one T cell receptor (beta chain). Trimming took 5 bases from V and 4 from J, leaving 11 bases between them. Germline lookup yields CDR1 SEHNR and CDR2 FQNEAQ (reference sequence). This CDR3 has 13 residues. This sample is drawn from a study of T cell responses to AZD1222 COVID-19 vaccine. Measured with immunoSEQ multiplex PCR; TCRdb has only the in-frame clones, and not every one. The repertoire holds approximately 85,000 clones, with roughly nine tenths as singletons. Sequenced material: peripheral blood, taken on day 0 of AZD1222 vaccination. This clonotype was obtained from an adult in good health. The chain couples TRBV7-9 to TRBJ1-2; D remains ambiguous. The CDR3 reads CASSGPEGYGYTF. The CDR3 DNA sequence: TGTGCCAGCAGCGGGCCCGAGGGCTATGGCTACACCTTC.